The 20 T cell receptor beta chains below come from one sample, sequenced in a study of human T cells and chemical hapten exposure. Time point here: patch test 3, about 24 weeks after DPC sensitization. Stated treatment: therapeutic diphenylcyclopropenone sensitization with weekly scalp DPC. TCRdb analysed the RACE reads with MiXCR anew, one entry per CDR3 protein. This sample has more than 100,000 distinct CDR3 sequences, with about 11% found just once. The starting material was whole blood, obtained in connection with sensitization to the hapten diphenylcyclopropenone (DPC). These receptors all come from a woman aged 50 to 60 with alopecia areata. Some clones in this sample may be carry-over from other donors' samples.

This clonotype has at least ten counts. This sequence joins TRBV19 and TRBJ2-3; D is unresolved. The V and J ends lost 1 base and 5 bases respectively, with 10 bases between them. The CDR3 totals 14 residues. The germline gives CDR1 LNHDA, CDR2 SQIVND (reference sequence). Written as DNA, the CDR3 is TGTGCCAGTAGTATAGCGGCTACATTAGATACGCAGTATTTT. Protein product: CASSIAATLDTQYF.

This clonotype was seen more than once but under ten times. The chain has TRBV29-1 and TRBJ2-3, with D possibly matching TRBD2 (5 bases). The CDR3 extends over 16 amino acids. Looked up from germline, CDR1 is SQVTM and CDR2 is ANQGSEA. Trimming left V 6 bases short and J 1 base short, with 20 bases between. CDR3 nucleotide sequence: TGCAGCGTGTTTGATGTCGGGGTTGTTGGCACAGATACGCAGTATTTT. Translating it yields CSVFDVGVVGTDTQYF.

This clonotype came up a few times. J is TRBJ2-3 and V is TRBV9, with TRBD2 matching 15 bases. The germline V gene encodes CDR1 SGDLS and CDR2 YYNGEE. Trimming took 4 bases from V and 1 from J; bases not matched to a gene: 22. CDR3 length: 23 amino acids. CDR3 in DNA: TGTGCCAGCAGCACAACTCCGGGACAGCGGACTAGCGGGAGGGGTAGGCGCACAGATACGCAGTATTTT. Translation: CASSTTPGQRTSGRGRRTDTQYF.

This clonotype showed up just a few times. The chain links TRBV6-2 or TRBV6-3 to TRBJ2-3, with D possibly TRBD1 on 5 matching bases. The CDR3 extends over 11 amino acids. Germline values: CDR1 MNHEY, CDR2 SVGEGT. Trimming cost V 6 bases and J 5 bases, with 6 bases left between them. CDR3 region: CASRQGDTQYF. The CDR3 nucleotides read TGTGCCAGCAGGCAGGGAGATACGCAGTATTTT.

Only a few counts were recorded for this clonotype. CDR3 DNA sequence: TGCAGCGTAGAATCCCGCGCCGAGCAGTACTTC. Residues: CSVESRAEQYF. V is TRBV29-1 and J is TRBJ2-7; D uncertain. CDR3 length: 11 amino acids. Trimming removed 6 bases at V and 6 bases at J, with 12 bases between. Germline lookup yields CDR1 SQVTM and CDR2 ANQGSEA.

The chain combines TRBV5-4 with TRBJ2-2, with 9 nucleotides matching TRBD2. Trimming cost V 0 bases and J 6 bases; bases outside gene matches: 15. CDR1 and CDR2 from the germline V gene are SGHNT and YYREEE (reference sequence). There are 19 residues in the CDR3. The CDR3 sequence: CASSLGSTAGGSLAGELFF. DNA for the CDR3: TGTGCCAGCAGCTTGGGTAGTACAGCGGGAGGCTCCCTCGCCGGGGAGCTGTTTTTT.

This clonotype has more than one count but fewer than ten. The rearrangement links TRBV4-1 to TRBJ2-7; 7 nucleotides line up with TRBD2. With 0 bases clipped from V and 7 bases from J, the junction kept 9 bases outside the gene matches. The CDR3 has 15 residues. CDR1 and CDR2 (germline): MGHRA, YSYEKL. The CDR3 protein is CASSQEAGSRDEQYF. The CDR3 DNA reads as TGCGCCAGCAGCCAAGAAGCGGGGAGTCGGGATGAGCAGTACTTC.

The V call is TRBV3-1, the J call TRBJ2-3, with D perhaps assigned TRBD1 or TRBD2 (5 bases each). Germline loops: CDR1 LGHDT, CDR2 YNNKEL (reference sequence). The CDR3 covers 12 residues. V was shortened by 4 bases and J by 5 bases, with 7 bases between the two germline ends. The CDR3 DNA reads TGTGCCAGCAGCCTGGGGGAAGATACGCAGTATTTT. Translated, it gives CASSLGEDTQYF.

This chain joins TRBV27 and TRBJ1-5; no clear D. The length of the CDR3 is 12 residues. V lost 3 bases, J lost 5 bases, and 5 bases lay in between. The germline CDR1 and CDR2 sequences are MNHEY and SMNVEV (reference sequence). The CDR3 DNA reads TGTGCCAGCAGTTTGTACCATCAGCCCCAGCATTTT. This codes for CASSLYHQPQHF.

The chain has TRBV11-2 and TRBJ2-1; D remains ambiguous. CDR1 is SGHAT, CDR2 FQNNGV, per germline. The CDR3 consists of 14 residues. Trimming removed 1 base at V and 7 bases at J, with 11 bases between. This chain's CDR3 is CASSLVYSGNEQFF. The CDR3, as DNA: TGTGCCAGCAGCTTAGTTTATTCCGGGAATGAGCAGTTCTTC.

The chain employs TRBV10-3 and TRBJ2-5, with D possibly being TRBD2 (5 bases). Trimming took off 6 bases at V and 2 bases at J, with 10 bases between the two ends. The CDR3 is 13 amino acids. CDR1 ENHRY and CDR2 SYGVKD come from the germline V gene. For the CDR3, the DNA is TGTGCCATCAGGATGGGAGCTCAAGAGACCCAGTACTTC. Translating it yields CAIRMGAQETQYF.

This clonotype has a count of ten or more. CDR3 in DNA: TGTGCCAGCAGTTTTAGCGGGAGAAGTAATGAGCAGTTCTTC. Translation gives CASSFSGRSNEQFF. The J gene is TRBJ2-1, the V gene TRBV12-3 or TRBV12-4, with TRBD2 identical over 9 bases. The V gene end was trimmed by 3 bases and the J gene end by 7 bases; junction bases not matched to a gene: 4. The CDR3 spans 14 residues.

DNA for the CDR3: TGTGCCACCGGTTCAGACTCCTACAATGAGCAGTTCTTC. Its protein is CATGSDSYNEQFF. The gene calls are TRBV12-3 or TRBV12-4 and TRBJ2-1; D is ambiguous. The V end was cut by 10 bases, the J end by 0 bases, with 10 bases between. The CDR3 consists of 13 residues.

This clonotype came up a few times. This rearrangement joins TRBV5-1 to TRBJ1-1, with 7 nucleotides matching TRBD1. Germline lookup yields CDR1 SGHRS and CDR2 YFSETQ. CDR3 length equals 15 residues. The ends lost 0 bases at V and 0 bases at J; junction bases unmatched: 2. CDR3 nucleotides: TGCGCCAGCAGCTTGGCACAGGGGATGAACACTGAAGCTTTCTTT. The encoded protein is CASSLAQGMNTEAFF.

The chain combines TRBV20-1 with TRBJ1-5, with D possibly matching TRBD1 (6 bases). The CDR3 runs 13 residues. Germline V gene sequence: CDR1 DFQATT, CDR2 SNEGSKA (reference sequence). V dropped 3 bases and J dropped 3 bases, with 9 bases sitting between them. The DNA of the CDR3 is TGCAGTGCTAGGGCAGGGGTCAATCAGCCCCAGCATTTT. Protein sequence: CSARAGVNQPQHF.

The chain couples TRBV4-3 to TRBJ1-5, with D possibly being TRBD1 (5 bases). Germline lookup yields CDR1 LGHNA and CDR2 YSLEER. Trimming shortened V by 0 bases and J by 8 bases, and 11 bases separated the two germline ends. The CDR3 is 14 amino acids. The CDR3 DNA sequence: TGCGCCAGCAGCCAAGAGACAAGGGGCGAGCCCCAGCATTTT. It translates to CASSQETRGEPQHF.

This clonotype has just a few counts. This sequence joins TRBV7-2 and TRBJ2-7; unclear D gene. CDR3 length: 16 residues. Between the trimmed V and J ends, which lost 5 bases and 6 bases, there was a span of 23 bases. CDR1 is SGHTA and CDR2 is FQGNSA in the germline V gene. CDR3 sequence reads: CASSPSPFLAVGEQYF. Written as DNA, the CDR3 is TGTGCCAGCAGCCCGTCCCCCTTTTTGGCGGTTGGCGAGCAGTACTTC.

The CDR3 nucleotides read TGTGCCAGCAGTTTGGCCCCTTTCCTGGGCACTGAAGCTTTCTTT. It specifies CASSLAPFLGTEAFF. The chain links TRBV27 to TRBJ1-1; D unclear. V lost 3 bases and J 4 bases, leaving 15 bases between the germline ends. Germline V gene sequence: CDR1 MNHEY, CDR2 SMNVEV (reference sequence). The CDR3 is made up of 15 amino acids.

This clonotype came up a few times. The chain carries TRBV20-1 and TRBJ2-2; D is undetermined. CDR1 is DFQATT and CDR2 is SNEGSKA in the germline V gene (reference sequence). Trimming took off 4 bases at V and 3 bases at J, with 6 bases between the two ends. The CDR3 is 12 residues long. The CDR3 DNA follows: TGCAGTGCTAACCAGTACACCGGGGAGCTGTTTTTT. Its protein is CSANQYTGELFF.

The table lists this clonotype with many counts. CDR3 protein: CASSAGDTLEQYF. The CDR3 DNA is TGTGCCAGCAGTGCGGGGGACACACTCGAGCAGTACTTC. The V call is TRBV2, the J call TRBJ2-7; D tentatively reads TRBD1 or TRBD2 (6 bases each). This CDR3 is 13 amino acids long. CDR1 and CDR2 from the germline V gene are SNHLY and FYNNEI. Trimming removed 4 bases from V and 6 bases from J, with 13 bases in between.